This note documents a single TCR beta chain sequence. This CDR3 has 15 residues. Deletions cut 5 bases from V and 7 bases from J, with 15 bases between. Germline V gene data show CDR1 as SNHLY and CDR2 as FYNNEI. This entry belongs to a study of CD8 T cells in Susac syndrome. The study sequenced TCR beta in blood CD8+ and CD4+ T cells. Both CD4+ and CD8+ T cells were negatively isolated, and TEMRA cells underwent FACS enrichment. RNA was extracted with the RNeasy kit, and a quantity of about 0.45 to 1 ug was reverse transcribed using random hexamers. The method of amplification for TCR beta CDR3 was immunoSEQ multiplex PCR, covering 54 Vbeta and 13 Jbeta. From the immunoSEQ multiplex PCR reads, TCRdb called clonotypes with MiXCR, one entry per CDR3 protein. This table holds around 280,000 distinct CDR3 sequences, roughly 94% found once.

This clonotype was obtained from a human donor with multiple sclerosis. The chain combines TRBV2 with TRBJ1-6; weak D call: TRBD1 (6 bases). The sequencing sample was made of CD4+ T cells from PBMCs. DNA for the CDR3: TGTGCCAGCAGTAAAGGCAGGGGAGACAATTCACCCCTCCACTTT. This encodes CASSKGRGDNSPLHF.